The T cell receptor (beta chain) under discussion was sequenced for a study of blood T cell repertoires in COVID-19. Germline V gene sequence: CDR1 MNHEY, CDR2 SVGAGI. V dropped 5 bases and J dropped 4 bases, with 15 bases sitting between them. This CDR3 is 14 amino acids long. What the recovered Cohort 3 donors had was two negative PCRs, clearance, or symptom resolution. Method: immunoSEQ multiplex PCR; TCRdb's copy keeps in-frame clones and lacks some. This table holds about 410,000 clones, about 90% found once. Sequenced: PBMCs or T cells enriched from blood (not recorded which). The receptor's source is a man between 18 and 35 years old who had recovered from COVID-19. This rearrangement joins TRBV6-5 to TRBJ2-7, with D possibly matching TRBD1 (6 bases). CDR3 in DNA: TGTGCCAGCAGTCACAGGGTGGGGATTTACGAGCAGTACTTC. Translating gives CASSHRVGIYEQYF.